A single sample gave rise to the 12 T cell receptor beta chains below, sequenced in a study of T cells after yellow fever vaccination. In TCRdb, the 5' RACE reads were re-called with MiXCR into one record per CDR3 protein. The sample includes about 340,000 distinct CDR3 sequences, 8.5% to 10% of them seen just once. The material sequenced was PBMCs, taken on the day of the first yellow fever vaccination. Receptors originate from a man aged 18 to 30 who received the YFV17D yellow fever vaccine.

This clonotype was seen only a few times. J is TRBJ1-5 and V is TRBV6-2 or TRBV6-3; 9 nucleotides match TRBD1. Germline trimming cut 9 bases from V and 1 base from J; bases unmatched to any gene: 7. Germline CDR1 MNHEY, CDR2 SVGEGT. The CDR3 spans 15 residues. CDR3 coding DNA: TGTGCCAGTCACAGGGGGCAAGGAAGCAATCAGCCCCAGCATTTT. Translated, it gives CASHRGQGSNQPQHF.

This clonotype showed up many times. This chain links TRBV29-1 with TRBJ2-5, with 7 bases matching TRBD2. V shed 3 bases and J 1 base; nucleotides not matched to a gene: 5. In germline, CDR1 is SQVTM, CDR2 ANQGSEA. The CDR3 runs to 14 residues. DNA for the CDR3: TGCAGCGTTGACGGACGGGGGGTCCAAGAGACCCAGTACTTC. Its protein is CSVDGRGVQETQYF.

The chain recombines TRBV4-3 with TRBJ2-2; TRBD1 agrees at 8 bases. The junction had 13 bases not matched to a gene; V was cut back by 4 bases and J by 6 bases. The germline V gene encodes CDR1 LGHNA and CDR2 YSLEER. The CDR3 contains 17 residues. CDR3 in amino acids: CASSLTPAGGGAGELFF. CDR3 bases: TGCGCCAGCAGCCTCACCCCTGCAGGGGGCGGGGCCGGGGAGCTGTTTTTT.

Many counts were recorded for this clonotype. This chain uses TRBV10-3 with TRBJ1-1, with D perhaps TRBD1 (6 bases). The CDR3 is 13 residues long. V was pared by 11 bases and J by 2 bases, with 15 bases between. The V gene's germline CDR1 is ENHRY and CDR2 SYGVKD. CDR3 in amino acids: CAVNRATNTEAFF. The CDR3, as DNA: TGTGCCGTAAACAGGGCAACCAACACTGAAGCTTTCTTT.

This clonotype was picked up many times. The chain is built from TRBV6-5 and TRBJ2-3; a weak D match, TRBD2 (5 bases). Per germline, CDR1 MNHEY and CDR2 SVGAGI. V was clipped by 3 bases and J by 1 base, with 5 bases between them. The CDR3 covers 13 residues. The CDR3 DNA follows: TGTGCCAGCAGTTATAGCGGCACAGATACGCAGTATTTT. Amino acid sequence: CASSYSGTDTQYF.

This chain uses TRBV5-1 with TRBJ2-2, with 7 nucleotides matching TRBD1. V was pared by 0 bases and J by 3 bases, with 5 bases of the junction left unmatched. Germline CDR1 and CDR2: SGHRS and YFSETQ. The CDR3 is 16 residues long. The CDR3 nucleotides read TGCGCCAGCAGCTTGGACGGGACAGTCTACACCGGGGAGCTGTTTTTT. Its protein product is CASSLDGTVYTGELFF. Looking up the rest from reference TRBV5-1 and TRBJ2-2 gives the full variable domain: KAGVTQTPRYLIKTRGQQVTLSCSPISGHRSVSWYQQTPGQGLQFLFEYFSETQRNKGNFPGRFSGRQFSNSRSEMNVSTLELGDSALYLCASSLDGTVYTGELFFGEGSRLTVL.

A few counts support this clonotype. V gene TRBV6-1 combines with J gene TRBJ2-1, with D unclear. The CDR3 contains 14 residues. Germline CDR1 and CDR2: MNHNS and SASEGT. Trimming removed 10 bases at V and 0 bases at J, with 13 bases between. The CDR3 sequence: CATSLLASYNEQFF. The CDR3 bases are TGTGCCACCTCCCTACTGGCCTCCTACAATGAGCAGTTCTTC.

This clonotype was found a few times. The chain links TRBV6-1 to TRBJ1-1, with 8 bases lining up with TRBD1. The ends lost 7 bases at V and 4 bases at J; junction bases unmatched: 8. The germline V gene encodes CDR1 MNHNS and CDR2 SASEGT. The length of the CDR3 is 14 residues. The CDR3 spells CASISPGQATEAFF. CDR3 coding DNA: TGTGCCAGCATCTCCCCGGGACAGGCCACTGAAGCTTTCTTT.

This clonotype showed up just a few times. This chain joins TRBV4-3 and TRBJ1-2, with 8 bases fitting TRBD1. The J segment lost 3 bases and the V segment lost 1 base, leaving 10 bases of the junction unmatched. CDR1 is LGHNA and CDR2 is YSLEER in the germline V gene. The CDR3 has 17 amino acids. CDR3 sequence: CASSQGSPQGAYYGYTF. The CDR3 DNA sequence: TGCGCCAGCAGCCAAGGCAGCCCCCAGGGGGCTTACTATGGCTACACCTTC.

This clonotype has a count of ten or more. The V gene is TRBV12-3 or TRBV12-4, the J gene TRBJ2-3; no definite D call. The CDR3 consists of 16 residues. Trimming removed 0 bases at V and 3 bases at J, with 13 bases between. The CDR3 loop reads CASSLALDGVTDTQYF. In DNA, the CDR3 is TGTGCCAGCAGTTTAGCGCTGGATGGGGTAACAGATACGCAGTATTTT.

This clonotype was found a few times. V gene TRBV7-2 combines with J gene TRBJ2-4, with D possibly matching TRBD1 (6 bases). Germline V lookup: CDR1 SGHTA, CDR2 FQGNSA. This CDR3 spans 15 amino acids. With 4 bases removed from V and 1 base from J, the gap between germline ends came to 11 bases. As DNA, the CDR3 is TGTGCCAGCAGCTCACAGGGTTTGGCCAAAAACATTCAGTACTTC. This encodes CASSSQGLAKNIQYF.

The rearrangement uses TRBV7-9 and TRBJ2-5; 7 bases line up with TRBD1. Trimming at V came to 5 bases and at J to 4 bases, leaving 10 bases not matched to a gene. The CDR3 has 15 amino acids. Per the germline V gene, CDR1 is SEHNR and CDR2 is FQNEAQ (reference sequence). CDR3 protein: CASSPAWTGSETQYF. The CDR3 DNA reads TGTGCCAGCAGCCCGGCATGGACAGGATCAGAGACCCAGTACTTC.